This section outlines one T cell receptor (beta chain) sequence together with its context. One junction end disagrees with the germline gene, perhaps due to a read error. With a J-beta primer mix and a sample-barcoded 5' primer, a second PCR ran roughly 6 to 11 cycles. TCRdb called the 5' RACE reads again in MiXCR, with one record for every CDR3 protein. This sample has 1 million or so distinct CDR3 sequences, with over 35% found just once. The sample is drawn from a study of blood T cells in healthy people across ages. This CDR3 spans 15 amino acids. Germline assignment: CDR1 WNHNN and CDR2 SYGVQD (reference sequence).

This clonotype was sampled from a woman aged 55 to 70 in good health. J is TRBJ2-2 and V is TRBV10-1, with TRBD1 as a possible D gene (6 bases). The source material was blood. The CDR3, as DNA: TGCGCCAACAGTGATCAGGGGATCAACACCGGGGAGCTGTTTTTT. Its translation: CANSDQGINTGELFF.